This T cell receptor (beta chain) was documented in a study of blood T cell repertoires in COVID-19. About the research overall: Samples came from the United States, Italy and Spain, spanning acute and convalescent COVID-19. PBMCs, B-cell-depleted T cells, or T cells provided the cDNA or gDNA that made up the material.

This CDR3 spans 13 amino acids. The germline CDR1 and CDR2 sequences are SGHTA and FQGNSA. The trim removed 5 bases at V and 9 bases at J, leaving 6 bases unmatched. The assay was immunoSEQ multiplex PCR, and TCRdb's table has in-frame clones only and misses some. The sample comprises fewer than 250,000 clones, roughly nine tenths of which are singletons, and over 2% rests with the top ten. This clonotype originated in a woman aged 45-65 years with acute or convalescent COVID-19. This rearrangement joins TRBV7-2 to TRBJ2-1; 8 bases line up with TRBD2. Sequences were obtained from peripheral blood. In nucleotides, the CDR3 is TGTGCCAGCAGCCGGGGGGGCCTGGGTGAGCAGTTCTTC. Protein sequence: CASSRGGLGEQFF.